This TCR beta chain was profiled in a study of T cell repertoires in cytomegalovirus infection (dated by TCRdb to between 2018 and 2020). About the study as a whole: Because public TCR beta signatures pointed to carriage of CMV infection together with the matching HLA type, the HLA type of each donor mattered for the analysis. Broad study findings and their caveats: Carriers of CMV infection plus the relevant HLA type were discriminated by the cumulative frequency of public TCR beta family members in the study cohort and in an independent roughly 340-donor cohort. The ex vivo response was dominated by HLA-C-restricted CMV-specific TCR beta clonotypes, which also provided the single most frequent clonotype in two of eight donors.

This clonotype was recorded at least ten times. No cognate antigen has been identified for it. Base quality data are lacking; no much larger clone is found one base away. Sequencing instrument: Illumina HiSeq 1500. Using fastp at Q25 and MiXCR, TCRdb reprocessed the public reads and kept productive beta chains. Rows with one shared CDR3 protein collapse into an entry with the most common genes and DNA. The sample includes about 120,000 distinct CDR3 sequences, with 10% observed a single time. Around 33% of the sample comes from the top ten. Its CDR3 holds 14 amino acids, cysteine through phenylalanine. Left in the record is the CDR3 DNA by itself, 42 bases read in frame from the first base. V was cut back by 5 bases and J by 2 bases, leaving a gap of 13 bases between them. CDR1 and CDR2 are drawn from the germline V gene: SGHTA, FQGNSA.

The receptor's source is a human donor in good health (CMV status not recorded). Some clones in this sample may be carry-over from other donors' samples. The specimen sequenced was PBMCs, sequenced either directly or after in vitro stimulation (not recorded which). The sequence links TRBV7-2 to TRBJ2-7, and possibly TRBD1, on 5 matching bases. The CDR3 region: CASSPRQRTYEQYF. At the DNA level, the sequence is TGTGCCAGCAGCCCCCGACAGAGAACCTACGAGCAGTACTTC.